The clone carrying this T cell receptor beta chain has a count of ten or more. Antigen: not known. The unsorted libraries originated from 2 million PBMCs that had been stored at -80 C. The sample comes from a study of neurological immune-mediated disorders. Study outcomes and limitations: There was no clinical or MRI feature that was associated with the multiple sclerosis repertoire cluster.

The V gene lost 0 bases and the J gene lost 0 bases, with 11 bases spanning the gap. CDR3 length equals 17 residues. The germline V gene has CDR1 SGHTA and CDR2 FQGNSA. As for the cDNA, it was generated by 5'RACE with 10-nucleotide random UMIs. Every sequencing run produced over 170 million TCR-beta sequences, and the sequences from any one run covered 15-18 subjects. MiXCR was run by TCRdb on the 5' RACE reads, yielding one entry per CDR3 protein. The sample has about 120,000 distinct CDR3 sequences; more than 2.5% are singletons. V is TRBV7-2 and J is TRBJ1-4; possible D gene TRBD1, 5 bases. Sequenced sample: PBMCs. The TCR comes from a woman in her thirties with multiple sclerosis. The CDR3 loop reads CASSLAGASTTNEKLFF. The CDR3 region has the DNA TGTGCCAGCAGCTTAGCAGGGGCCAGTACAACTAATGAAAAACTGTTTTTT.